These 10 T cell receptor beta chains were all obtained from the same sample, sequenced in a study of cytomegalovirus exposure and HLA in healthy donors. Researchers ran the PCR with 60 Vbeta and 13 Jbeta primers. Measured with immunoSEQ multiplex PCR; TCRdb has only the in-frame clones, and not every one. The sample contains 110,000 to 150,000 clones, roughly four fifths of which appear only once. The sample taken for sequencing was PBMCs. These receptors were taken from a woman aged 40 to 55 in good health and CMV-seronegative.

Here the CDR3 reads CASSYLGGGNTEAFF. The CDR3 DNA reads as TGTGCCAGCAGTTACCTCGGGGGGGGAAACACTGAAGCTTTCTTT. The chain links TRBV6-5 to TRBJ1-1, with D possibly being TRBD1 (5 bases). CDR1 MNHEY and CDR2 SVGAGI come from the germline V gene. The length of the CDR3 is 15 residues. V was clipped by 2 bases and J by 2 bases, with 12 bases between them.

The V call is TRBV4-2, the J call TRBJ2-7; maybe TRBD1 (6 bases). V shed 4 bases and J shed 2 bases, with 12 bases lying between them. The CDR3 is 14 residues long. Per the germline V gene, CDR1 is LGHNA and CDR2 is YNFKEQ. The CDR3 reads CASSPSRGTYEQYV. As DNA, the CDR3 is TGTGCCAGCAGCCCATCCAGGGGCACCTACGAGCAGTACGTC.

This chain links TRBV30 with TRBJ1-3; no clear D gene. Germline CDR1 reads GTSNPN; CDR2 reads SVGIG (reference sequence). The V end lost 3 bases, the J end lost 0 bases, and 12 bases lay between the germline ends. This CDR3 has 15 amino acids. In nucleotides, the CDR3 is TGTGCCTGGAGGTATGGGGAGCGCTCTGGAAACACCATATATTTT. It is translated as CAWRYGERSGNTIYF.

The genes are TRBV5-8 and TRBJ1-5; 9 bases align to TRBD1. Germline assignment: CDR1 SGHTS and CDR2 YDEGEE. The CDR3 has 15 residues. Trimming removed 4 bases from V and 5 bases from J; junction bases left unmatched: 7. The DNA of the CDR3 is TGTGCCAGCAGCCTACAGGGGGCTTCCTATCAGCCCCAGCATTTT. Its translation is CASSLQGASYQPQHF.

CDR3 protein: CASSLTYEQFF. The DNA for the CDR3 is TGTGCCAGCAGCTTAACTTATGAGCAGTTCTTC. This rearrangement joins TRBV7-9 to TRBJ2-1, with D hard to call. Germline CDR1 and CDR2: SEHNR and FQNEAQ (reference sequence). V gave up 2 bases and J gave up 8 bases, with 4 bases separating them. CDR3 length: 11 amino acids.

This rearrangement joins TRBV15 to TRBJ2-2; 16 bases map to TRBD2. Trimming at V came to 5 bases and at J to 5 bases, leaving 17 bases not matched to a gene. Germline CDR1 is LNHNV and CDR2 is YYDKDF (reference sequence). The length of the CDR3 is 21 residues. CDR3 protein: CATSSPRSGLAGGISTGELFF. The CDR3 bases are TGTGCCACCAGCTCGCCGCGCTCGGGACTAGCGGGGGGGATCTCTACCGGGGAGCTGTTTTTT.

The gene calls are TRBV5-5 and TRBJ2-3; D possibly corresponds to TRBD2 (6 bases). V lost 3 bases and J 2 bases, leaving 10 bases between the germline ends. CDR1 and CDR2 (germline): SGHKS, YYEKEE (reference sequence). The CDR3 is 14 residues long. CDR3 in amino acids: CASSSGDSTDTQYF. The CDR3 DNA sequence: TGTGCCAGCAGCTCCGGGGACTCCACAGATACGCAGTATTTT.

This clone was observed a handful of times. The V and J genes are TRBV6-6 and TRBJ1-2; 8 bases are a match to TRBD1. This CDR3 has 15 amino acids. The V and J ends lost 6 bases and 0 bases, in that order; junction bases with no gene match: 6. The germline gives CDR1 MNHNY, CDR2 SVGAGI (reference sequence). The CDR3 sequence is CASSPGTGANYGYTF. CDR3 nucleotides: TGTGCCAGCAGCCCCGGGACAGGAGCTAACTATGGCTACACCTTC.

The CDR3 DNA sequence: TGTGCCAGTCGGAGGAAAAGCGGGACCGGGGAGCTGTTTTTT. It codes for CASRRKSGTGELFF. J is TRBJ2-2 and V is TRBV19; D might be TRBD2 (6 bases). V was shortened by 8 bases and J by 5 bases, with 15 bases between the two germline ends. Germline-derived CDR1 and CDR2 are LNHDA and SQIVND (reference sequence). The CDR3 is made up of 14 amino acids.

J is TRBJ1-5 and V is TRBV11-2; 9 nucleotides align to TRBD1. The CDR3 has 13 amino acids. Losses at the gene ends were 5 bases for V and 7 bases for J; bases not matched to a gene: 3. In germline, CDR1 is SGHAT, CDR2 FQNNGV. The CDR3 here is CASSGTGSQPQHF. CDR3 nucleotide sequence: TGTGCCAGCAGCGGGACAGGGAGCCAGCCCCAGCATTTT.